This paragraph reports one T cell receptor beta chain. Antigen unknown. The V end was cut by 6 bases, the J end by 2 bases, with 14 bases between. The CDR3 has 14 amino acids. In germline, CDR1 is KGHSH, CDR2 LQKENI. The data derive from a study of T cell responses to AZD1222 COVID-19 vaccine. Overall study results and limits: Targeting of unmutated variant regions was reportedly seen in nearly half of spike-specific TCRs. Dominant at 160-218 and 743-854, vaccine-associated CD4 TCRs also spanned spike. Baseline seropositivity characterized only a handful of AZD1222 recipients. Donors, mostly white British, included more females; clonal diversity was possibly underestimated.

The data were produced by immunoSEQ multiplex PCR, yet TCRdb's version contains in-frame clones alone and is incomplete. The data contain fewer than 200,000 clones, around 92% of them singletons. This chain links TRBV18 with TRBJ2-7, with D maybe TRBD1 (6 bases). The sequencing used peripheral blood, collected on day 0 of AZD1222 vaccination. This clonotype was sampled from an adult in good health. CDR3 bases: TGTGCCAGCTCTCCTGTGGACAGAACCTACGAGCAGTACTTC. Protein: CASSPVDRTYEQYF.